These T cell receptor beta chains were read from a single sample in a study of PD-L1 blockade in urothelial cancer. TCRdb's table, derived via immunoSEQ multiplex PCR, lists solely in-frame clones and lacks some. The data show 30,000 to 40,000 clones, approximately 82% seen once. Sequenced material: PBMCs, taken around atezolizumab (anti-PD-L1) treatment. The source is a man between 60 and 75 years old with urothelial cancer. Each CDR3 is given with its conserved first and last residue. A D gene is named only where the DNA matches it firmly. The size of a clone is reported for some rows only, either as once, few or many, or as a class for expanded clones.

cdr3_nt	cdr3_aa	j_call	clone_size	v_call	d_call
TGCGCCAGCAGTGACACCCCAGGGAACACTGAAGCTTTCTTT	CASSDTPGNTEAFF	TRBJ1-1	NA	TRBV10-1	NA
TGTGCCAGCAGCGCCTCGGGGGGCGGTCAGCCCCAGCATTTT	CASSASGGGQPQHF	TRBJ1-5	NA	TRBV9	NA
TGTGCCAGTAGTTCCCTAGAAGGACTGGCGGGGGATACGCAGTATTTT	CASSSLEGLAGDTQYF	TRBJ2-3	NA	TRBV19	NA
TGTGCCAGCAGTTATTGGGCTAGCGGGAGCACAGATACGCAGTATTTT	CASSYWASGSTDTQYF	TRBJ2-3	NA	TRBV6-5	TRBD2
TGTGCTAGCAGCTTGGGCGGGACTGGAAACACCATATATTTT	CASSLGGTGNTIYF	TRBJ1-3	NA	TRBV7-7	NA
TGTGCCAGCAGCCCATCGGGTTGGGAGCAGTTCTTC	CASSPSGWEQFF	TRBJ2-1	NA	TRBV7-2	NA
TGTGCCAGCAGTTCACAGGACCCCTGGGGCAATCAGCCCCAGCATTTT	CASSSQDPWGNQPQHF	TRBJ1-5	NA	TRBV5-5	NA
TGTGCCAGCAGCCTGACAGGAGCCGGCACTGAAGCTTTCTTT	CASSLTGAGTEAFF	TRBJ1-1	NA	TRBV4-2	NA
TGTGCCAGCAGCTTAAAGGGGACAGGGTCCGGGGAGCTGTTTTTT	CASSLKGTGSGELFF	TRBJ2-2	NA	TRBV7-3	TRBD1
TGTGCCAGCAGCTTAGAGGGTGGGCGTTGGAACGAGCAGTACTTC	CASSLEGGRWNEQYF	TRBJ2-7	NA	TRBV11-2	NA
TGCGCCAGCAGCCAAGAACACAATCCGGGACAGACCAGCTATGGCTACACCTTC	CASSQEHNPGQTSYGYTF	TRBJ1-2	many	TRBV4-3	TRBD1
TGTGCCAGCACCCCGACAGGGTTAACTAATGAAAAACTGTTTTTT	CASTPTGLTNEKLFF	TRBJ1-4	once	TRBV25-1	TRBD1
TGCGCCAGCAGCCAAGAAACAGGCGGGAGCAGAGATGAGCAGTTCTTC	CASSQETGGSRDEQFF	TRBJ2-1	large	TRBV4-1	TRBD2
TGTGCTAGCAGCAACTCGGACAGGGCTGTCCAAGAGACCCAGTACTTC	CASSNSDRAVQETQYF	TRBJ2-5	once	TRBV7-7	TRBD1
TGTGCCAGCAGCTTAGACAGGAACACTGAAGCTTTCTTT	CASSLDRNTEAFF	TRBJ1-1	few	TRBV5-6	NA
TGCGCCAGCAGCTTGGGACAGGTGAACACTGAAGCTTTCTTT	CASSLGQVNTEAFF	TRBJ1-1	NA	TRBV5-1	NA
TGCGCCAGCAGCCAAGTTCCCGGGTTGAACACCGGGGAGCTGTTTTTT	CASSQVPGLNTGELFF	TRBJ2-2	NA	TRBV4-1	NA
TGTGCCAGCAGCTTAGTCTCTTCGGGACAGCCCCAGCATTTT	CASSLVSSGQPQHF	TRBJ1-5	NA	TRBV11-3	NA